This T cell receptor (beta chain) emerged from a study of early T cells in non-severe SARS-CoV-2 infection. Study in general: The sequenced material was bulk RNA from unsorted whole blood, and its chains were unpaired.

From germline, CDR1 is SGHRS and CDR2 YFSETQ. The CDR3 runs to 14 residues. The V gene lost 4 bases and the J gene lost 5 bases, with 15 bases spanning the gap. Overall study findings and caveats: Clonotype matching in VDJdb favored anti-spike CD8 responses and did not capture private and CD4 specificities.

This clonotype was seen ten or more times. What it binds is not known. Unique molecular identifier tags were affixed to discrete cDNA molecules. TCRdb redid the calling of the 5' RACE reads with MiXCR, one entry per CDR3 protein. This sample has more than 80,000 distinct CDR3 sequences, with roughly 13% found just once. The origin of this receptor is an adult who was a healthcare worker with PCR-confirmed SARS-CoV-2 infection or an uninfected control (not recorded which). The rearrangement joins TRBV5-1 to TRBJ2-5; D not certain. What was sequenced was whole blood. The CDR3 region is CASSLRTAGETQYF. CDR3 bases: TGCGCCAGCAGCCTAAGGACGGCCGGGGAGACCCAGTACTTC.